The rows below give T cell receptor beta chains drawn from one sample of a study of blood T cell repertoires in COVID-19. Some clones are missing from TCRdb's copy, which holds only in-frame ones; the method was immunoSEQ multiplex PCR. The table shows 100,000 to 150,000 clones, with about four fifths occurring only once. The material sequenced was peripheral blood. These receptors originate from a man in his forties with active or convalescent COVID-19. CDR3s include the opening cysteine and the closing phenylalanine or tryptophan. A D gene is named only where the DNA matches it firmly. Part of the rows lack a size; the others show once, few, many or a class for expanded clones.

>NA|NA|15|TRBJ2-7|TRBV4-2
TGTGCCAGCAGCCAAGATGTCAGGGTAAGCGACGAGCAGTACTTC
CASSQDVRVSDEQYF
>few|NA|14|TRBJ2-3|TRBV7-8
TGTGCCAGCAGCTTATCCCTAGCAAGCGATACGCAGTATTTT
CASSLSLASDTQYF
>NA|TRBD2|16|TRBJ2-2|TRBV18
TGTGCCAGCTCCTCTCAGCGGGGGCCCTACACCGGGGAGCTGTTTTTT
CASSSQRGPYTGELFF
>NA|TRBD1|14|TRBJ1-2|TRBV6-5
TGTGCCAGCAGTTACCGGGACAGACTCTATGGCTACACCTTC
CASSYRDRLYGYTF
>NA|TRBD1|14|TRBJ1-2|TRBV5-1
TGCGCCAGCAGCATGACAGGGGGAATCTATGGCTACACCTTC
CASSMTGGIYGYTF
>NA|NA|14|TRBJ2-5|TRBV5-6
TGTGCCAGCAGCTTGGCGGAGGCTAGTCGTCGCCAGTACTTC
CASSLAEASRRQYF
>NA|NA|15|TRBJ2-6|TRBV15
TGTGCCACCAGCAGAGGGGGGGCTGGGGCCAACGTCCTGACTTTC
CATSRGGAGANVLTF
>few|NA|16|TRBJ1-5|TRBV21-1
TGTGCCAGTATCCGAATTCCGGGACAGAGCAATCAGCCCCAGCATTTT
CASIRIPGQSNQPQHF
>NA|NA|14|TRBJ2-7|TRBV6-5
TGTGCCAGCAGTCCAGGGACATCCTCCTACGAGCAGTACTTC
CASSPGTSSYEQYF
>NA|NA|14|TRBJ2-2|TRBV7-9
TGTGCCAGCAGCTGGGAGGTCCGGACCGGGGAGCTGTTTTTT
CASSWEVRTGELFF
>NA|NA|15|TRBJ1-4|TRBV2
TGTGCCAGCTTAGAAGCAGGGGCGCCAAATGAAAAACTGTTTTTT
CASLEAGAPNEKLFF
>NA|TRBD2|12|TRBJ2-3|TRBV6-2/TRBV6-3
TGTGCCAGCAGCCCCCGGGAGGGACGGCAGTATTTT
CASSPREGRQYF
>NA|TRBD1|16|TRBJ1-1|TRBV10-3
TGTGCCATCAGTGAGTCGGAAGGACAGGTTGACACTGAAGCTTTCTTT
CAISESEGQVDTEAFF
>NA|TRBD1|15|TRBJ1-6|TRBV3-1/TRBV3-2
TGTGCCAGCAGCCAAGGACAGGGCTTCAATTCACCCCTCCACTTT
CASSQGQGFNSPLHF
>NA|TRBD1|15|TRBJ1-1|TRBV6-2/TRBV6-3
TGTGCCAGCAGTTACGGACAGGCGCGGATCACTGAAGCTTTCTTT
CASSYGQARITEAFF
>NA|TRBD2|15|TRBJ2-3|TRBV5-1
TGCGCCAGCAGCTTCTCGGGGGGGCATCAAGATACGCAGTATTTT
CASSFSGGHQDTQYF
>NA|TRBD2|15|TRBJ2-3|TRBV7-2
TGTGCCAGCAGCTCCCAGCGGGGGACCCGAGATACGCAGTATTTT
CASSSQRGTRDTQYF
>NA|NA|14|TRBJ2-7|TRBV18
TGTGCCAGCTCACCCCTCGCGGGGGCGGTCGAGCAGTACTTC
CASSPLAGAVEQYF
>once|NA|11|TRBJ1-1|TRBV7-9
TGTGCCAGCAGTTCATACACTGAAGCTTTCTTT
CASSSYTEAFF
>NA|NA|13|TRBJ1-4|TRBV12-3/TRBV12-4
TGTGCCAGCAGTATACAGGTTAATGAAAAACTGTTTTTT
CASSIQVNEKLFF
>medium-sized|NA|12|TRBJ2-7|TRBV13
TGTGCCAGCAGCTCGGGACACCACGAGCAGTACTTC
CASSSGHHEQYF
>NA|NA|12|TRBJ1-5|TRBV19
TGTGCCAGTCACTCGGGCAATCAGCCCCAGCATTTT
CASHSGNQPQHF
>NA|NA|12|TRBJ1-1|TRBV10-2
TGCGCCAGCAGTGTCAGGGGTACTGAAGCTTTCTTT
CASSVRGTEAFF
>NA|NA|12|TRBJ2-7|TRBV15
TGTGCCACCAGCAGTCTCGCCTACGAGCAGTACTTC
CATSSLAYEQYF
>NA|TRBD1|16|TRBJ2-2|TRBV5-1
TGCGCCAGCAGCAAGGGACAGGGTACCTCCAGTGGGGAGCTGTTTTTT
CASSKGQGTSSGELFF
>NA|NA|14|TRBJ1-2|TRBV11-2
TGTGCCAGCAGCTTAGTAGACGACAGGCTAGGCTACACCTTC
CASSLVDDRLGYTF
>NA|TRBD1|12|TRBJ1-2|TRBV30
TGTGCCTGGAGTGTGACAGGGGATGGCTACACCTTC
CAWSVTGDGYTF
>NA|TRBD1|11|TRBJ2-4|TRBV6-5
TGTGCCAGCAGGCAAGACAGGGACCAGTACTTC
CASRQDRDQYF